This record concerns one T cell receptor (beta chain) sequence. These data belong to a study of blood T cell repertoires in COVID-19. Trimming cost V 0 bases and J 8 bases; bases outside gene matches: 0. The CDR3 spans 12 residues. Germline CDR1 is MNHEY and CDR2 is SVGEGT. Produced via immunoSEQ multiplex PCR; TCRdb's table is partial and in-frame only. The table records under 250,000 clones, 83% of them present only once. The receptor comes from a woman between 45 and 60 years old who had been exposed to COVID-19. The sequenced sample consisted of PBMCs or T cells enriched from blood (not recorded which). This rearrangement joins TRBV6-2 or TRBV6-3 to TRBJ1-1, with TRBD1 identical over 7 bases. CDR3 residues: CASSYSTGEAFF. CDR3 coding DNA: TGTGCCAGCAGTTACTCGACAGGGGAAGCTTTCTTT.